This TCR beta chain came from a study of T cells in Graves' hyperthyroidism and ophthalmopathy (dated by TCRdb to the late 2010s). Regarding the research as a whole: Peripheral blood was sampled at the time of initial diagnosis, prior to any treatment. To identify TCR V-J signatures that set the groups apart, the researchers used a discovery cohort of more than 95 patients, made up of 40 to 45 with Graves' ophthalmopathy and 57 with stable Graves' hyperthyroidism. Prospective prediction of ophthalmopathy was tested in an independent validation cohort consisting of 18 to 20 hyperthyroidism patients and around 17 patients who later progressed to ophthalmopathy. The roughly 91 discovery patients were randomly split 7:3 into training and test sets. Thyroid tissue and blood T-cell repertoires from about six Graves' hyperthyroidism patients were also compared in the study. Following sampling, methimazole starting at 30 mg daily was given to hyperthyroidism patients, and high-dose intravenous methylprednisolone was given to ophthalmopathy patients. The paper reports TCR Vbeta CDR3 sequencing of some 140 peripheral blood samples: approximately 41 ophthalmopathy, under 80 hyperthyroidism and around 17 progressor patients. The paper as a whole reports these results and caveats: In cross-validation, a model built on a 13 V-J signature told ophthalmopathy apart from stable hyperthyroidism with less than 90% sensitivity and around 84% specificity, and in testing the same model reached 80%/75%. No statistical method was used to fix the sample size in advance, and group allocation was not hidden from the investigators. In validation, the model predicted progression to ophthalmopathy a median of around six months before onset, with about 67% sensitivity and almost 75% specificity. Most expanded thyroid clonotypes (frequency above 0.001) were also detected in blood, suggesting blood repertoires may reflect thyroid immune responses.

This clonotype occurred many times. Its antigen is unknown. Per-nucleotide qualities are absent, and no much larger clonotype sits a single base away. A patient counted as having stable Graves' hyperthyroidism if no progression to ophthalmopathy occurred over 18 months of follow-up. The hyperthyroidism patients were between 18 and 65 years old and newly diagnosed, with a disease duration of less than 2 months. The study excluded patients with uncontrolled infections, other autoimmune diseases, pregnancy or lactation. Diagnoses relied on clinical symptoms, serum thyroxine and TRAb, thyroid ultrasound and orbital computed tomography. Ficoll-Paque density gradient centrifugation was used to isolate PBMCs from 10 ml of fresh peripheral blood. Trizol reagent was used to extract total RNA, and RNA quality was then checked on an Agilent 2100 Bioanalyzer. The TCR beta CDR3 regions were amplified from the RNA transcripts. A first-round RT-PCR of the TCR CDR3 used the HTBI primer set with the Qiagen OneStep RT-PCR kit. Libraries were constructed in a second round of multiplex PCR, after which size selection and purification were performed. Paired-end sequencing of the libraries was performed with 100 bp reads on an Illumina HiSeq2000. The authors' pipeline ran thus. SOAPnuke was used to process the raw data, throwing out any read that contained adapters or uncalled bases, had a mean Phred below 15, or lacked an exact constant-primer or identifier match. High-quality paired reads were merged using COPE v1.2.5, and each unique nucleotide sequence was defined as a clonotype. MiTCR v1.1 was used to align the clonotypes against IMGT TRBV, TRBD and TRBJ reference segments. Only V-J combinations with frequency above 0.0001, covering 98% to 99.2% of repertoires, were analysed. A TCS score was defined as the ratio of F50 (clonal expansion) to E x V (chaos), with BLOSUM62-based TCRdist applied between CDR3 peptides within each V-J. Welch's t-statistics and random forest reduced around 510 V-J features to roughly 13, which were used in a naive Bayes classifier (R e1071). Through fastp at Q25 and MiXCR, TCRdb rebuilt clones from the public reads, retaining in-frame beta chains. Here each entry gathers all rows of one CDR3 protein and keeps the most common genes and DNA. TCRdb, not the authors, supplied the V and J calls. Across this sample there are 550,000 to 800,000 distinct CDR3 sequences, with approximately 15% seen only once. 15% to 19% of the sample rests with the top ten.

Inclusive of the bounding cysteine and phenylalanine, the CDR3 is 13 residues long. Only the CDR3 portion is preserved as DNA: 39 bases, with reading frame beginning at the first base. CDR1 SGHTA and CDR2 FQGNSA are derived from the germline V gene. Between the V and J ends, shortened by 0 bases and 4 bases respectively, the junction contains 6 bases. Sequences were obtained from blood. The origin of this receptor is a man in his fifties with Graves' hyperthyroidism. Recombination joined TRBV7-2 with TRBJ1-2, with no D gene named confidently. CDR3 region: CASSLAQTYGYTF. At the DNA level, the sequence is TGTGCCAGCAGCTTAGCACAGACCTATGGCTACACCTTC.